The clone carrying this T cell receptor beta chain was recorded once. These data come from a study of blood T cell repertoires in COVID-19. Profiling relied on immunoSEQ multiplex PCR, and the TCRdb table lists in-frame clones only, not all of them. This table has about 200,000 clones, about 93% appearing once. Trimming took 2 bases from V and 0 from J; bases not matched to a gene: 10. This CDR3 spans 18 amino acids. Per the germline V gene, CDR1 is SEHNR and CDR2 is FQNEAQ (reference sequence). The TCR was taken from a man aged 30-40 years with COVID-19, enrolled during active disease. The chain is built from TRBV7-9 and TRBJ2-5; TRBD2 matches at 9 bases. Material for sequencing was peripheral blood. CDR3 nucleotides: TGTGCCAGCAGCTTAACCACGGCAGCGGGGGGTTACCAAGAGACCCAGTACTTC. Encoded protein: CASSLTTAAGGYQETQYF.